This TCR beta chain comes out of a study of beta chain features in type 1 diabetes. The isolated RNA, all of it, was reverse transcribed, so expressed TCRB transcripts were what got sequenced. Read counts averaged roughly 3.5 million for samples of naive, central memory and regulatory T cells. The data were produced by immunoSEQ multiplex PCR, yet TCRdb's version contains in-frame clones alone and is incomplete. The table has hundreds of thousands of clones, approximately 31% seen once. Overall study findings and caveats: The naive, central memory and Treg TCRB repertoires showed an apparent similarity that was greater among patients than among healthy donors. A PCR bias possibly favoring shorter templates would apply equally to patients and controls.

Of note for this clone: Its antigen is unknown.

Germline CDR1 is GTSNPN and CDR2 is SVGIG (reference sequence). The CDR3 is 13 amino acids. V was cut by 3 bases and J by 2 bases, with 10 bases left in between. The chain combines TRBV30 with TRBJ1-1; D remains ambiguous. Sequenced: naive CD4+ T cells from blood. The clonotype was recovered from a young man in good health. In nucleotides, the CDR3 is TGTGCCTGGAGCACGAACCTCAACACTGAAGCTTTCTTT. It translates to CAWSTNLNTEAFF.